Following are 13 T cell receptor beta chains from one sample sequenced in a study of regulatory T cells in long-lasting Graves disease (dated by TCRdb to about 2021). Receptor libraries were prepared by multiplex PCR. Sequenced using an Illumina HiSeq 4000. TCR beta libraries were built with iRepertoire HTBI primers and Arm-PCR amplification of CDR3 regions. The public reads were run again by TCRdb, first through fastp at Q25 and then through MiXCR, and only productive beta chains were kept. Duplicate CDR3 protein sequences are folded into a single record with the most common DNA and genes. The sample table holds approximately 540,000 distinct CDR3 sequences, of which about 11% were seen once. The top ten clones comprise around 9.3% of the sample. The sample's time point label, in plain terms: newly diagnosed GD, antithyroid drugs for less than 3 months. For both TCR sequencing and RNA sequencing, RNA was extracted from PBMCs in TRIzol.

The same specimen was also included in a second study, on T cells in Graves' hyperthyroidism and ophthalmopathy.

This specimen was peripheral blood mononuclear cells (PBMCs), taken at new diagnosis, from a patient treated with antithyroid drugs. The receptor set was obtained from a woman aged 30 to 39 with Graves disease. Donor details come from another sample of the same person, matched by shared clones.

This clonotype has a count of ten or more. The J gene is TRBJ1-3, the V gene TRBV6-1, with D perhaps matching TRBD1 (6 bases). This CDR3 comprises 14 residues. Germline V CDR1 and CDR2: MNHNS, SASEGT. Trimming removed 5 bases from V and 3 bases from J, with 11 bases in between. The CDR3 DNA follows: TGTGCCAGCAGTCAGGGGACCGTTGGAAACACCATATATTTT. As protein: CASSQGTVGNTIYF.

In the case of this clonotype: Given a much more abundant clone one base away, this may be a read error. The chain has TRBV6-2 or TRBV6-3 and TRBJ2-3, with a weak D call TRBD1 (5 bases). The J call is in doubt because the DNA end fits TRBJ2-1 better. The CDR3 spans 13 residues. Germline V gene data show CDR1 as MNHEY and CDR2 as SVGEGT. The DNA of the CDR3 is TGTGCCAGCAGTTATGTAGGGGTGCGGGAGCAGTTCTTC. This encodes CASSYVGVREQFF.

This clonotype was seen once. The V and J genes are TRBV2 and TRBJ2-3, with 12 bases fitting TRBD2. In germline, CDR1 is SNHLY, CDR2 FYNNEI. The CDR3 is made up of 15 amino acids. Trimming removed 6 bases from V and 4 bases from J; junction bases left unmatched: 5. The chain's CDR3 is CASRTSGSVSDTQYF. The CDR3 coding sequence is TGTGCCAGCAGGACTAGCGGGAGTGTTTCAGATACGCAGTATTTT.

Ten or more counts support this clonotype. V is TRBV11-3 and J is TRBJ2-3, with 7 nucleotides matching TRBD2. Trimming took 4 bases from V and 7 from J; bases not matched to a gene: 23. The CDR3 contains 19 residues. In germline, CDR1 is SGHNT, CDR2 YENEEA. The CDR3 loop is CASSSIFPVRREYVNTQYF. In DNA form, the CDR3 reads TGTGCCAGCAGCTCAATTTTCCCCGTTAGGCGGGAGTACGTAAATACGCAGTATTTT.

There are many counts of this clonotype. This chain links TRBV25-1 with TRBJ1-1; no firm D call. Trimming took off 6 bases at V and 6 bases at J, with 11 bases between the two ends. The CDR3 loop spans 12 amino acids. Germline values: CDR1 MGHDK, CDR2 SYGVNS. The CDR3 sequence is CASRRGPAEAFF. DNA of the CDR3: TGTGCCAGCAGAAGAGGGCCTGCTGAAGCTTTCTTT.

This clonotype appeared many times. The chain is built from TRBV7-9 and TRBJ2-3; 12 bases are a match to TRBD2. The CDR3 is made up of 16 amino acids. The germline V gene encodes CDR1 SEHNR and CDR2 FQNEAQ (reference sequence). V was clipped by 4 bases and J by 0 bases; unmatched bases: 2. CDR3 sequence reads: CASSWGTSGSTDTQYF. The DNA for the CDR3 is TGTGCCAGCAGCTGGGGGACTAGCGGGAGCACAGATACGCAGTATTTT.

The genes are TRBV28 and TRBJ2-3; 7 nucleotides line up with TRBD2. The DNA end is more similar to TRBJ2-7, so the J call may be wrong. Germline values: CDR1 MDHEN, CDR2 SYDVKM. The CDR3 length is 17 residues. The DNA for the CDR3 is TGTGCCAGCAGTTTAGCCCCACTAGCGACTAGCTCCTACGAGCAGTACTTC. This gives the protein CASSLAPLATSSYEQYF.

This clonotype turned up a few times. The chain recombines TRBV6-2 or TRBV6-3 with TRBJ2-4; 8 bases are shared with TRBD1. The CDR3 is made up of 13 amino acids. Germline V gene lookup returns CDR1 MNHEY and CDR2 SVGEGT. The ends lost 5 bases at V and 6 bases at J; junction bases unmatched: 3. CDR3 sequence reads: CASSTGGRNIQYF. The CDR3 region has the DNA TGTGCCAGCAGTACAGGGGGGAGAAACATTCAGTACTTC.

There are many counts of this clonotype. J is TRBJ1-1 and V is TRBV28; D unclear. The CDR3 runs 13 residues. V lost 3 bases and J 11 bases, leaving 16 bases between the germline ends. Germline V gene sequence: CDR1 MDHEN, CDR2 SYDVKM. CDR3 nucleotide sequence: TGTGCCAGCAGTTTCTGGTCGAAACAGAATGCTTTCTTT. Protein: CASSFWSKQNAFF.

This clonotype was observed many times. The chain has TRBV4-1 and TRBJ2-7, with 9 nucleotides matching TRBD1. Losses at the gene ends were 6 bases for V and 1 base for J; bases not matched to a gene: 7. CDR1 MGHRA and CDR2 YSYEKL come from the germline V gene. The CDR3 runs to 15 residues. CDR3 sequence reads: CASSLETGGSYEQYF. The CDR3 bases are TGCGCCAGCAGTCTCGAGACAGGGGGATCCTACGAGCAGTACTTC.

This clonotype came up many times. This chain uses TRBV6-1 with TRBJ1-4; 7 bases agree with TRBD1. CDR1 MNHNS and CDR2 SASEGT come from the germline V gene. This CDR3 comprises 14 residues. J gave up 8 bases and V 5 bases, and 8 bases lay outside the gene matches. CDR3 bases: TGTGCCAGCAGTCCCAGGGGGTCTCGGGAAAAACTGTTTTTT. Protein sequence: CASSPRGSREKLFF.

The V call is TRBV3-1, the J call TRBJ2-1; no reliable D call. The CDR3 is made up of 15 amino acids. Trimming took off 0 bases at V and 1 base at J, with 7 bases between the two ends. Germline V CDR1 and CDR2: LGHDT, YNNKEL (reference sequence). Written as DNA, the CDR3 is TGTGCCAGCAGCCAAGACGGCGGTTCCTACAATGAGCAGTTCTTC. Its translation: CASSQDGGSYNEQFF.

This clonotype was seen repeatedly, ten times or more. The chain is built from TRBV20-1 and TRBJ2-7; D might be TRBD1 (5 bases). V shed 4 bases and J shed 7 bases, with 20 bases lying between them. Germline-derived CDR1 and CDR2 are DFQATT and SNEGSKA (reference sequence). The CDR3 spans 14 residues. The CDR3 is CSAIRRQLLGEQYF. As DNA, the CDR3 is TGCAGTGCTATCCGACGACAGCTCCTGGGGGAGCAGTACTTC.